The next 7 T cell receptor beta chains were all read from a single sample in a study of blood T cell repertoires in COVID-19. Produced via immunoSEQ multiplex PCR; TCRdb's table is partial and in-frame only. Found here are roughly 200,000 clones, roughly 85% of them singletons; the top ten hold around 4.9%. Sequenced input: peripheral blood. These receptors were taken from a woman over 75 with acute or convalescent COVID-19.

The rearrangement links TRBV9 to TRBJ1-1; D remains unclear. The CDR3 is 16 residues long. V lost 0 bases and J lost 6, with 18 bases in between. Germline V gene sequence: CDR1 SGDLS, CDR2 YYNGEE. CDR3 sequence reads: CASSVDAGGNGAEAFF. The CDR3 DNA reads TGTGCCAGCAGCGTAGACGCGGGAGGGAACGGGGCTGAAGCTTTCTTT.

V gene TRBV28 combines with J gene TRBJ1-3; D call uncertain. The V gene's germline CDR1 is MDHEN and CDR2 SYDVKM. Trimming stripped 9 bases from V and 0 bases from J, with 18 bases between. The CDR3 runs to 16 residues. The CDR3 coding sequence is TGTGCCAGTAACCAGAGGCGACTAAACTCTGGAAACACCATATATTTT. Residues: CASNQRRLNSGNTIYF.

A word on this clone: The same CDR3 also results from other DNA sequences found in this sample. This sequence joins TRBV5-1 and TRBJ2-5; D possibly corresponds to TRBD1 (6 bases). Germline V lookup: CDR1 SGHRS, CDR2 YFSETQ. Trimming removed 2 bases at V and 2 bases at J, with 10 bases between. This CDR3 has 14 residues. CDR3 in DNA: TGCGCCAGCAGCTTAATGGGGGCACAAGAGACCCAGTACTTC. This encodes CASSLMGAQETQYF. The full variable domain, in which reference TRBV5-1 and TRBJ2-5 provide the parts outside the CDR3, is KAGVTQTPRYLIKTRGQQVTLSCSPISGHRSVSWYQQTPGQGLQFLFEYFSETQRNKGNFPGRFSGRQFSNSRSEMNVSTLELGDSALYLCASSLMGAQETQYFGPGTRLLVL.

This clone showed up many times. This chain links TRBV5-4 with TRBJ2-3; 14 bases line up with TRBD2. The CDR3 contains 19 residues. Germline loops: CDR1 SGHNT, CDR2 YYREEE (reference sequence). J was trimmed by 1 base and V by 4 bases; bases with no gene match: 11. CDR3 sequence: CASSTPPGTSGSGTDTQYF. The CDR3 DNA sequence: TGTGCCAGCAGCACCCCACCCGGGACTAGCGGGAGCGGCACAGATACGCAGTATTTT.

V is TRBV6-5 and J is TRBJ2-5, with 7 bases fitting TRBD1. The CDR3 has 14 residues. Germline V CDR1 and CDR2: MNHEY, SVGAGI. V shed 7 bases and J 1 base; nucleotides not matched to a gene: 6. The CDR3 sequence is CASTGQAAQETQYF. CDR3 in DNA: TGTGCCAGCACAGGACAGGCCGCCCAAGAGACCCAGTACTTC.

This clone came up once. This chain joins TRBV7-2 and TRBJ2-7, with unresolved D. The V and J ends lost 3 bases and 9 bases respectively, with 15 bases between them. CDR3 length: 13 amino acids. Germline CDR1 reads SGHTA; CDR2 reads FQGNSA. The CDR3 spells CASSLELYDGQYF. Here the CDR3 DNA reads TGTGCCAGCAGCTTGGAGCTCTACGACGGGCAGTACTTC.

The chain has TRBV29-1 and TRBJ1-2, with 7 positions matching TRBD1. Trimming removed 6 bases from V and 4 bases from J; junction bases left unmatched: 2. The CDR3 loop spans 11 amino acids. Germline V lookup: CDR1 SQVTM, CDR2 ANQGSEA. DNA of the CDR3: TGCAGCGTGGACAGGTCCTATGGCTACACCTTC. Protein product: CSVDRSYGYTF. Complete variable domain (other parts from reference TRBV29-1 and TRBJ1-2): SAVISQKPSRDICQRGTSLTIQCQVDSQVTMMFWYRQQPGQSLTLIATANQGSEATYESGFVIDKFPISRPNLTFSTLTVSNMSPEDSSIYLCSVDRSYGYTFGSGTRLTVV.